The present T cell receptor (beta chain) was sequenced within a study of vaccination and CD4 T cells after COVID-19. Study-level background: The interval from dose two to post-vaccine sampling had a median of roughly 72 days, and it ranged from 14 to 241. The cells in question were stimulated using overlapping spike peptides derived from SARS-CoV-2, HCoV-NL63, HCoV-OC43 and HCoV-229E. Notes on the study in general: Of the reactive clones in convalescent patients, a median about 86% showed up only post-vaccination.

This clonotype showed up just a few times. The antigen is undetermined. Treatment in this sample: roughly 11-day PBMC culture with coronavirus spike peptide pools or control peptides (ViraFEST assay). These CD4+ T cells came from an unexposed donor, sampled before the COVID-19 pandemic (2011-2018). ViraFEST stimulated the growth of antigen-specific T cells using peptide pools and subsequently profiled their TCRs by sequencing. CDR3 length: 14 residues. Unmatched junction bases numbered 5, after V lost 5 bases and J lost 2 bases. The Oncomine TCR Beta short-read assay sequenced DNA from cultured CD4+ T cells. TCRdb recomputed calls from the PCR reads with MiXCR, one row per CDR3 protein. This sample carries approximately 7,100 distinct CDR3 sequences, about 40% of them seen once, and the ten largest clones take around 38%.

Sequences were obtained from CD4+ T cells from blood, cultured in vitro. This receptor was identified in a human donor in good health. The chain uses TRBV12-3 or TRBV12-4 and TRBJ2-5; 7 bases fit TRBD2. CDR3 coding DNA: TGTGCCAGCAGTCCGGGGGGAGGTCAAGAGACCCAGTACTTC. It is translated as CASSPGGGQETQYF.